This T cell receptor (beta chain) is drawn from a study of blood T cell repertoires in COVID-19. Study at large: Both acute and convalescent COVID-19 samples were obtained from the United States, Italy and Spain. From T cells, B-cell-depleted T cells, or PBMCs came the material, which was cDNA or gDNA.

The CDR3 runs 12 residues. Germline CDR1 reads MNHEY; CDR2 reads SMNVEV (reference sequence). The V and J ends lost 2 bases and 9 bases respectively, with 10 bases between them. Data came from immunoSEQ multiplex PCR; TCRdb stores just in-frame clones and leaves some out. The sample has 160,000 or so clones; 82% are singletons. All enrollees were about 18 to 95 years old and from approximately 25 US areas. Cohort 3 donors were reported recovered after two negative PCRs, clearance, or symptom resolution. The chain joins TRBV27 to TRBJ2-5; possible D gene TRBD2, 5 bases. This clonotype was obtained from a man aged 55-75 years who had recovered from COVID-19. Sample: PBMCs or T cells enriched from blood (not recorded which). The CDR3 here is CASSLANGAQYF. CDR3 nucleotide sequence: TGTGCCAGCAGTTTAGCCAACGGGGCCCAGTACTTC.